Below, 17 T cell receptor beta chains from the same sample are listed, as sequenced in a study of CD8 T cells in ankylosing spondylitis. Study-wide results and caveats: A motif of seven or eight highly homologous TCR beta variants was seen as apparently characteristic of ankylosing spondylitis blood.

Via MiXCR, TCRdb re-called the 5' RACE reads, giving one row per CDR3 protein. The data hold under 850,000 distinct CDR3 sequences, with around a fifth observed a single time. No antigens are known for them. Sequencing used blood, either unsorted or a sorted T cell fraction (not recorded which). These receptor sequences come from a male donor with ankylosing spondylitis.

This clonotype was seen only a few times. This CDR3 reads CSARDPRGAYYNEQFF. For the CDR3, the DNA is TGCAGTGCTAGGGACCCCCGGGGCGCATACTACAATGAGCAGTTCTTC. The V and J genes are TRBV20-1 and TRBJ2-1; D possibly matches TRBD1 or TRBD2 (5 bases each). Trimming took off 3 bases at V and 3 bases at J, with 18 bases between the two ends. The germline V gene has CDR1 DFQATT and CDR2 SNEGSKA (reference sequence). The CDR3 is 16 amino acids.

The CDR3 reads CASSLDAYYNEQFF. The CDR3 nucleotides read TGTGCCAGCAGCTTAGATGCGTACTACAATGAGCAGTTCTTC. The chain employs TRBV7-8 and TRBJ2-1, with unresolved D. This CDR3 contains 14 residues. Trimming pared 1 base from V and 3 bases from J, leaving 7 bases between. The germline V gene has CDR1 SGHVS and CDR2 FQNEAQ.

V usage is TRBV20-1 and J usage is TRBJ2-7; D is ambiguous. Trimming removed 3 bases from V and 0 bases from J, with 15 bases in between. This CDR3 region has 15 residues. CDR1 is DFQATT, CDR2 SNEGSKA, per germline (reference sequence). CDR3: CSARTSGISSYEQYF. DNA for the CDR3: TGCAGTGCTAGGACCTCGGGCATAAGCTCCTACGAGCAGTACTTC.

The chain couples TRBV14 to TRBJ1-1; D gene uncertain. V lost 4 bases to trimming and J lost 0 bases, with 9 bases between them. Germline CDR1 is SGHDN and CDR2 is FVKESK. The CDR3 runs to 14 residues. CDR3 in DNA: TGTGCCAGCAGCCCCGCGAAGTTGAACACTGAAGCTTTCTTT. Residues: CASSPAKLNTEAFF.

The CDR3 DNA follows: TGTGCCAGCAGCTTAGAATCACTTGGGGGGGAGCTGTTTTTT. Translated: CASSLESLGGELFF. The rearrangement links TRBV7-2 to TRBJ2-2; D is unclear. Per the germline V gene, CDR1 is SGHTA and CDR2 is FQGNSA. The ends were cut back, 1 base at V and 8 bases at J, with 11 bases in the middle. This CDR3 has 14 residues.

This clonotype was counted a few times. The V call is TRBV7-9, the J call TRBJ2-1; weak D call: TRBD2 (6 bases). CDR3 size: 14 residues. The germline gives CDR1 SEHNR, CDR2 FQNEAQ (reference sequence). V dropped 4 bases and J dropped 5 bases, with 12 bases sitting between them. This chain's CDR3 is CASSSWRGDNEQFF. The CDR3, as DNA: TGTGCCAGCAGCTCCTGGCGGGGTGACAATGAGCAGTTCTTC.

V usage is TRBV12-3 or TRBV12-4 and J usage is TRBJ1-5; D remains ambiguous. Trimming shortened V by 1 base and J by 9 bases, and 10 bases separated the two germline ends. The length of the CDR3 is 13 residues. CDR3 coding DNA: TGTGCCAGCAGTTTAGACCCCGATTCGCCCCAGCATTTT. Its translation is CASSLDPDSPQHF.

This clonotype occurred a few times. V gene TRBV28 combines with J gene TRBJ1-1, with 7 bases lining up with TRBD1. V shed 5 bases, J shed 6 bases, and the junction held 15 bases outside the gene matches. The CDR3 totals 16 residues. The germline V gene encodes CDR1 MDHEN and CDR2 SYDVKM. The CDR3 DNA reads as TGTGCCAGCAGTCCCTACTCCGGGACAGTCATACCTGAAGCTTTCTTT. Residues: CASSPYSGTVIPEAFF.

The V gene is TRBV20-1, the J gene TRBJ1-2, with TRBD1 matching 7 bases. J lost 4 bases, V lost 6 bases, and 2 bases had no gene match. Germline V gene data show CDR1 as DFQATT and CDR2 as SNEGSKA (reference sequence). This CDR3 is 11 amino acids long. CDR3 loop: CSARGSYGYTF. The DNA for the CDR3 is TGCAGTGCCAGGGGGAGCTATGGCTACACCTTC.

This clonotype was counted a few times. This sequence joins TRBV5-1 and TRBJ2-3; TRBD2 might be the D (6 bases). The germline V gene encodes CDR1 SGHRS and CDR2 YFSETQ. The CDR3 is 14 amino acids. V was cut by 4 bases and J by 3 bases, with 12 bases left in between. CDR3 nucleotide sequence: TGCGCCAGCAGCGGGGGGAAACCAACAGATACGCAGTATTTT. It specifies CASSGGKPTDTQYF. Full variable domain (outside the CDR3, taken from reference TRBV5-1 and TRBJ2-3): KAGVTQTPRYLIKTRGQQVTLSCSPISGHRSVSWYQQTPGQGLQFLFEYFSETQRNKGNFPGRFSGRQFSNSRSEMNVSTLELGDSALYLCASSGGKPTDTQYFGPGTRLTVL.

The rearrangement links TRBV6-1 to TRBJ2-1; D may match TRBD1 or TRBD2 (5 bases each). Per germline, CDR1 MNHNS and CDR2 SASEGT. The CDR3 totals 14 residues. Trimming took 6 bases from V and 6 from J, leaving 15 bases between them. Written as DNA, the CDR3 is TGTGCCAGCAGCCCGACGATGGGGGTCAATGAGCAGTTCTTC. Translation: CASSPTMGVNEQFF.

This clonotype has just a few counts. This chain uses TRBV7-2 with TRBJ2-2, with TRBD2 matching 8 bases. V trimming: 5 bases; J trimming: 5 bases; junction bases outside the gene matches: 13. Germline CDR1 is SGHTA and CDR2 is FQGNSA. The CDR3 has 17 amino acids. The CDR3 spells CASSPRQGLGGTGELFF. CDR3 nucleotide sequence: TGTGCCAGCAGCCCGCGCCAGGGACTAGGCGGGACCGGGGAGCTGTTTTTT.

DNA of the CDR3: TGTGCCAGTGGACAGGGCTCGTTTGATGGCTACACCTTC. Amino acids: CASGQGSFDGYTF. The chain employs TRBV19 and TRBJ1-2; TRBD1 agrees at 8 bases. The V gene end was trimmed by 8 bases and the J gene end by 6 bases; junction bases not matched to a gene: 8. The CDR3 has 13 amino acids. The germline gives CDR1 LNHDA, CDR2 SQIVND (reference sequence).

This chain joins TRBV18 and TRBJ2-1, with 9 positions matching TRBD2. V trimming: 3 bases; J trimming: 10 bases; junction bases outside the gene matches: 4. CDR3 length: 13 residues. The germline V gene has CDR1 KGHSH and CDR2 LQKENI. In nucleotides, the CDR3 is TGTGCCAGCTCACCGGGACTAGCTAAAGAGCAGTTCTTC. Residues: CASSPGLAKEQFF.

This clonotype has a handful of counts. J is TRBJ2-2 and V is TRBV9; weak D call: TRBD2 (6 bases). Trimming took 4 bases from V and 6 from J, leaving 16 bases between them. The CDR3 consists of 15 residues. Germline assignment: CDR1 SGDLS and CDR2 YYNGEE. The CDR3 DNA is TGTGCCAGCAGCCCCCCGGGGAGGTCGGCCGGGGAGCTGTTTTTT. Protein product: CASSPPGRSAGELFF.

This clonotype was counted many times. V gene TRBV27 combines with J gene TRBJ1-1, with 8 bases aligning to TRBD1. V shed 4 bases, J shed 10 bases, and the junction held 11 bases outside the gene matches. The CDR3 has 14 residues. Germline V lookup: CDR1 MNHEY, CDR2 SMNVEV (reference sequence). CDR3 sequence: CASSSTVDRGRAFF. CDR3 in DNA: TGTGCCAGCAGTTCCACGGTCGACAGGGGACGAGCTTTCTTT.

The V and J genes are TRBV20-1 and TRBJ2-2, with D perhaps assigned TRBD1 or TRBD2 (5 bases each). The CDR3 sequence is 16 residues long. Germline V CDR1 and CDR2: DFQATT, SNEGSKA (reference sequence). V lost 3 bases to trimming and J lost 5 bases, with 19 bases between them. The chain's CDR3 is CSARDEGRSPTGELFF. In DNA form, the CDR3 reads TGCAGTGCTAGGGACGAGGGACGGAGCCCGACCGGGGAGCTGTTTTTT.